This TCR beta chain was recovered during a study of radiotherapy plus CTLA-4 blockade in lung cancer. Study as a whole: Among all patients, roughly 19% showed objective responses, while 30% to 35% had disease control.

Assay used: immunoSEQ multiplex PCR; TCRdb lists only in-frame clones, some missing. The sample yields roughly 25,000 clones, approximately 73% seen once. The germline V and J ends were trimmed by 2 bases and 7 bases, with 17 bases remaining between them. The CDR3 sequence is 15 residues long. Germline lookup yields CDR1 SGHTA and CDR2 FQGNSA. The genes are TRBV7-2 and TRBJ2-5; D might be TRBD2 (5 bases). Sample: peripheral blood, taken from a patient treated with radiotherapy plus ipilimumab. The receptor was isolated from a human donor with non-small cell lung cancer who had stable disease on radiotherapy plus ipilimumab. Written as DNA, the CDR3 is TGTGCCAGCAGCTTAAGTCCCCGGACTCTTGGGACCCAGTACTTC. As protein: CASSLSPRTLGTQYF.